Shown below are 13 T cell receptor beta chains from a single sample sequenced in a study of blood T cell repertoires in COVID-19 (dated by TCRdb to the early 2020s). The library was produced with the immunoSEQ multiplex PCR assay. Here the immuneACCESS table is served through TCRdb, limited to in-frame sequences with V and J called. Missing clones are a known gap in these copies; in checked studies unresolved V genes cover under half, and the rest lacks a known reason. Present in this sample are approximately 200,000 clones, 80% to 85% of which were seen just once. Jointly, the top ten make up around 5.1% of the sample. Sequencing was done on a sample of peripheral blood. These receptors all stem from a human donor in a cohort sampled during active COVID-19.

About this clone itself: This sample includes further DNA sequences coding for the same CDR3. This chain joins TRBV2 and TRBJ2-7; 11 positions match TRBD1. The CDR3 extends over 15 amino acids. Per the germline V gene, CDR1 is SNHLY and CDR2 is FYNNEI. Trimming took 3 bases from V and 0 from J; bases not matched to a gene: 1. CDR3 DNA: TGTGCCAGCAGTGAGGGGACAGGGGGCTCCTACGAGCAGTACTTC. This gives the protein CASSEGTGGSYEQYF. Based on the CDR3 plus reference TRBV2 and TRBJ2-7, the full variable domain is EPEVTQTPSHQVTQMGQEVILRCVPISNHLYFYWYRQILGQKVEFLVSFYNNEISEKSEIFDDQFSVERPDGSNFTLKIRSTKLEDSAMYFCASSEGTGGSYEQYFGPGTRLTVT.

The V call is TRBV5-1, the J call TRBJ2-1; 11 bases fit TRBD2. Germline loops: CDR1 SGHRS, CDR2 YFSETQ. J gave up 0 bases and V 4 bases, and 9 bases lay outside the gene matches. The length of the CDR3 is 18 residues. CDR3 in DNA: TGCGCCAGCAGCACAGGGACTAGCGGATATATCTCCTACAATGAGCAGTTCTTC. Protein: CASSTGTSGYISYNEQFF. Full variable domain (missing parts from reference TRBV5-1 and TRBJ2-1): KAGVTQTPRYLIKTRGQQVTLSCSPISGHRSVSWYQQTPGQGLQFLFEYFSETQRNKGNFPGRFSGRQFSNSRSEMNVSTLELGDSALYLCASSTGTSGYISYNEQFFGPGTRLTVL.

CDR3 protein: CASSVQGEGNTIYF. As DNA, the CDR3 is TGTGCCAGCAGCGTCCAGGGGGAAGGAAACACCATATATTTT. The chain couples TRBV9 to TRBJ1-3; 7 nucleotides agree with TRBD1. Trimming removed 2 bases from V and 4 bases from J; junction bases left unmatched: 3. Germline V gene sequence: CDR1 SGDLS, CDR2 YYNGEE. This CDR3 comprises 14 residues.

J is TRBJ1-1 and V is TRBV28, with TRBD1 identical over 9 bases. This CDR3 is 16 amino acids long. From germline, CDR1 is MDHEN and CDR2 SYDVKM. V gave up 5 bases and J gave up 4 bases; unmatched junction bases: 11. The CDR3 DNA reads TGTGCCAGCAGTATCCGTTACAGGGGGCGATCCACTGAAGCTTTCTTT. Protein product: CASSIRYRGRSTEAFF.

This CDR3 is CASSEFLRGYSGANVLTF. Here the CDR3 DNA reads TGCGCCAGCAGTGAGTTCCTAAGGGGGTACTCTGGGGCCAACGTCCTGACTTTC. This chain connects TRBV10-1 to TRBJ2-6; a weak D match, TRBD1 (6 bases). Trimming cost V 1 base and J 0 bases, with 13 bases left between them. Germline CDR1 WNHNN, CDR2 SYGVQD (reference sequence). The CDR3 length is 18 residues.

V gene TRBV29-1 combines with J gene TRBJ1-1; 7 bases are a match to TRBD1. The CDR3 is made up of 13 amino acids. Germline V gene lookup returns CDR1 SQVTM and CDR2 ANQGSEA. The V and J ends lost 7 bases and 1 base, in that order; junction bases with no gene match: 6. CDR3 DNA sequence: TGCAGCGCCGACCGACAGGGGAACACTGAAGCTTTCTTT. Its translation is CSADRQGNTEAFF.

A single count supports this clone. The rearrangement uses TRBV6-5 and TRBJ1-1; D gene ambiguous. CDR3 length: 12 residues. The ends were cut back, 4 bases at V and 3 bases at J, with 6 bases in the middle. CDR1 and CDR2 from the germline V gene are MNHEY and SVGAGI. Here the CDR3 reads CASSSGYTEAFF. In nucleotides, the CDR3 is TGTGCCAGCAGTTCGGGGTACACTGAAGCTTTCTTT.

V is TRBV19 and J is TRBJ2-2; 8 bases agree with TRBD2. The V and J ends lost 6 bases and 6 bases, in that order; junction bases with no gene match: 9. The V gene's germline CDR1 is LNHDA and CDR2 SQIVND (reference sequence). This CDR3 is built from 15 residues. This CDR3 is CASRISSGSAGELFF. The CDR3 DNA sequence: TGTGCCAGTAGAATAAGCAGCGGGAGCGCCGGGGAGCTGTTTTTT.

The rearrangement joins TRBV10-3 to TRBJ2-7; TRBD2 matches at 13 bases. The junction had 9 bases not matched to a gene; V was cut back by 6 bases and J by 4 bases. There are 16 residues in the CDR3. The V gene's germline CDR1 is ENHRY and CDR2 SYGVKD. The CDR3 loop is CAIRGGGTSGIYEQYF. CDR3 DNA sequence: TGTGCCATCAGGGGCGGCGGGACTAGCGGGATTTACGAGCAGTACTTC.

The J gene is TRBJ1-6, the V gene TRBV27; D unresolved. V gave up 1 base and J gave up 10 bases, with 17 bases separating them. CDR3 length: 16 amino acids. Germline V gene data show CDR1 as MNHEY and CDR2 as SMNVEV (reference sequence). The CDR3 spells CASSLYSVGEGSPLHF. The CDR3 DNA sequence: TGTGCCAGCAGTTTATATTCAGTCGGGGAGGGATCACCCCTCCACTTT.

The chain recombines TRBV9 with TRBJ2-7; D is perhaps TRBD2 (6 bases). Germline lookup yields CDR1 SGDLS and CDR2 YYNGEE. Trimming cost V 4 bases and J 3 bases, with 14 bases left between them. This CDR3 is built from 14 residues. The CDR3 sequence: CASSRSGLLYEQYF. The DNA for the CDR3 is TGTGCCAGCAGCAGATCGGGACTTCTCTACGAGCAGTACTTC.

This clone has a single count. This chain connects TRBV6-5 to TRBJ2-3; tentative D call: TRBD1 (5 bases). Germline V gene lookup returns CDR1 MNHEY and CDR2 SVGAGI. The CDR3 length is 15 residues. The germline V and J ends were trimmed by 3 bases and 2 bases, with 12 bases remaining between them. CDR3 DNA: TGTGCCAGCAGTTATCAACAGGCTCCCACAGATACGCAGTATTTT. Translated: CASSYQQAPTDTQYF.

This chain connects TRBV6-2 or TRBV6-3 to TRBJ1-2; no clear D. The CDR3 loop spans 13 amino acids. CDR1 is MNHEY, CDR2 SVGEGT, per germline. V lost 2 bases and J lost 3, with 7 bases in between. The CDR3 loop is CASSYAVYYGYTF. The CDR3 DNA reads TGTGCCAGCAGTTACGCGGTATACTATGGCTACACCTTC.